This T cell receptor (beta chain) was retrieved from a study of patients and donors after allogeneic stem cell transplantation. V was clipped by 5 bases and J by 4 bases, with 12 bases between them. There are 14 residues in the CDR3. From germline, CDR1 is PRHDT and CDR2 FYEKMQ (reference sequence). TCRdb reprocessed the RT-PCR reads via MiXCR and lists one record per CDR3 protein. Among 80,000 to 90,000 distinct CDR3 sequences listed, about 44% were seen once. This TCR derives from a human donor who was either an allogeneic HSCT recipient or a stem cell or donor lymphocyte infusion donor (not recorded which). It is not recorded whose cells these are; they may come from a transplant donor. The chain joins TRBV13 to TRBJ1-5; no definite D call. Sequenced sample: blood, either unsorted or a sorted T cell fraction (not recorded which). The CDR3: CASSPREQNQPQHF. The CDR3 region has the DNA TGTGCCAGCAGCCCCCGCGAACAGAATCAGCCCCAGCATTTT. The whole variable domain, remainder taken from reference TRBV13 and TRBJ1-5, is AAGVIQSPRHLIKEKRETATLKCYPIPRHDTVYWYQQGPGQDPQFLISFYEKMQSDKGSIPDRFSAQQFSDYHSELNMSSLELGDSALYFCASSPREQNQPQHFGDGTRLSIL.